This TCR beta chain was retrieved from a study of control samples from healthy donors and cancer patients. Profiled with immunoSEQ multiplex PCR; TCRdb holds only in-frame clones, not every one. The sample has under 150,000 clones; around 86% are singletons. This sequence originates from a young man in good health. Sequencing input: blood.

CDR3 sequence (DNA): TGTGCCAGCAGCTTGGGTCGGCCGTTTGGGAACACTGAAGCTTTCTTT. Its translation: CASSLGRPFGNTEAFF. The V and J genes are TRBV5-4 and TRBJ1-1; no definite D call. The CDR3 totals 16 residues. V shed 0 bases and J shed 1 base, with 13 bases lying between them. CDR1 and CDR2 (germline): SGHNT, YYREEE (reference sequence).